These T cell receptor beta chains were read from a single sample in a study of CD8 T cells in ankylosing spondylitis. In TCRdb, the 5' RACE reads were re-called with MiXCR into one record per CDR3 protein. In the table there are a few hundred thousand distinct CDR3 sequences, 18% of which are singletons. The sample consisted of blood, either unsorted or a sorted T cell fraction (not recorded which). The source of these receptors is a male donor with ankylosing spondylitis or in good health (not recorded which). Both conserved end residues are part of each CDR3. D genes are given only for firm matches. Expanded clones get a size class; other rows say once, few or many, or leave the size out.

d_call	v_call	j_call	clone_size	cdr3_aa	cdr3_nt
NA	TRBV20-1	TRBJ2-3	NA	CSARDWTDTQYF	TGCAGTGCTAGAGATTGGACGGATACGCAGTATTTT
NA	TRBV6-2/TRBV6-3	TRBJ2-1	few	CASKPPGLASYNEQFF	TGTGCCAGCAAACCGCCGGGGTTAGCCTCCTACAATGAGCAGTTCTTC
TRBD1	TRBV14	TRBJ2-1	NA	CASSHPGQGRLEQFF	TGTGCCAGCAGCCATCCGGGACAGGGACGTCTCGAGCAGTTCTTC
NA	TRBV7-3	TRBJ2-2	many	CASSLQGSGELFF	TGTGCCAGCAGCTTACAGGGGAGCGGGGAGCTGTTTTTT
NA	TRBV6-5	TRBJ1-2	NA	CASSYGSATMNGYTF	TGTGCCAGCAGTTACGGGTCAGCGACCATGAATGGCTACACCTTC
NA	TRBV12-3/TRBV12-4	TRBJ2-1	many	CASSSTRLNEQFF	TGTGCCAGCAGTTCAACTAGACTCAATGAGCAGTTCTTC
TRBD1	TRBV24-1	TRBJ2-3	few	CATSDLRQGEDTQYF	TGTGCCACCAGTGATTTGCGACAGGGGGAAGATACGCAGTATTTT
TRBD1	TRBV12-3/TRBV12-4	TRBJ2-1	NA	CASTPGDRGYNEQFF	TGTGCCAGCACCCCAGGGGACAGGGGGTACAATGAGCAGTTCTTC
NA	TRBV5-1	TRBJ2-3	NA	CASSFLGATDTQYF	TGCGCCAGCAGCTTTCTAGGGGCCACAGATACGCAGTATTTT
NA	TRBV4-1	TRBJ2-5	NA	CASSPVGDSYQETQYF	TGCGCCAGCAGCCCCGTGGGGGACTCGTACCAAGAGACCCAGTACTTC
NA	TRBV11-2	TRBJ2-5	many	CASSRTRIARETQYF	TGTGCCAGCAGCCGCACTCGTATAGCGAGAGAGACCCAGTACTTC
NA	TRBV29-1	TRBJ1-1	many	CSVEATGSTTEAFF	TGCAGCGTTGAAGCTACAGGGTCTACCACTGAAGCTTTCTTT
NA	TRBV27	TRBJ1-1	many	CASSRNTEAFF	TGTGCCAGCAGTAGGAACACTGAAGCTTTCTTT
TRBD2	TRBV20-1	TRBJ2-7	many	CSARGLLAGTTLYEQYF	TGCAGTGCTAGAGGATTATTAGCGGGGACCACCCTTTACGAGCAGTACTTC
TRBD1	TRBV10-3	TRBJ2-1	NA	CAISVDRVRDEQFF	TGTGCCATCAGTGTTGACAGGGTGAGGGATGAGCAGTTCTTC
NA	TRBV7-9	TRBJ1-4	few	CASSLGQSQGANEKLFF	TGTGCCAGCAGCTTAGGCCAAAGCCAAGGAGCTAATGAAAAACTGTTTTTT
TRBD2	TRBV6-1	TRBJ2-1	NA	CASRRLAGGEQFF	TGTGCCAGCAGGCGACTAGCGGGGGGTGAGCAGTTCTTC
NA	TRBV7-9	TRBJ2-7	NA	CASSQRPSDSYEQYF	TGTGCCAGCAGCCAACGGCCTAGCGACTCCTACGAGCAGTACTTC
NA	TRBV29-1	TRBJ2-7	many	CSVGESSYEQYF	TGCAGCGTGGGGGAGAGCTCCTACGAGCAGTACTTC
NA	TRBV4-2	TRBJ2-1	NA	CASSRGDSYNEQFF	TGTGCCAGCAGCCGGGGGGACAGTTACAATGAGCAGTTCTTC
NA	TRBV28	TRBJ2-5	NA	CASSLHQGVRETQYF	TGTGCCAGCAGTTTACACCAGGGCGTCAGAGAGACCCAGTACTTC
NA	TRBV27	TRBJ1-1	NA	CASSLIGGGGTEAFF	TGTGCCAGCAGTTTGATTGGGGGCGGTGGCACTGAAGCTTTCTTT
TRBD2	TRBV11-2	TRBJ2-7	NA	CASIDTGVAGTMYEQYF	TGTGCCAGCATCGACACTGGGGTAGCGGGAACAATGTACGAGCAGTACTTC
NA	TRBV12-3/TRBV12-4	TRBJ1-6	many	CASSFSPDSKHNSPLHF	TGTGCCAGCAGTTTCTCACCGGACAGTAAACATAATTCACCCCTCCACTTT
NA	TRBV10-3	TRBJ2-7	NA	CAISESAGWDEQYF	TGTGCCATCAGTGAGTCGGCAGGTTGGGACGAGCAGTACTTC
NA	TRBV6-5	TRBJ2-7	many	CASSSYYQGFEQYF	TGTGCCAGCAGTTCGTACTATCAGGGTTTCGAGCAGTACTTC
TRBD2	TRBV27	TRBJ2-1	few	CASSSGTSGGNEQFF	TGTGCCAGCAGTTCCGGGACTAGCGGGGGCAATGAGCAGTTCTTC
NA	TRBV12-3/TRBV12-4	TRBJ2-5	NA	CASSVEVLQETQYF	TGTGCCAGCAGTGTCGAGGTTCTCCAAGAGACCCAGTACTTC
TRBD1	TRBV11-2	TRBJ2-2	once	CASSNRGPNTGELFF	TGTGCCAGCAGCAACAGGGGGCCTAACACCGGGGAGCTGTTTTTT
NA	TRBV7-9	TRBJ2-1	few	CASSRLVGRIDEQFF	TGTGCCAGCAGCCGCCTGGTCGGCCGGATAGATGAGCAGTTCTTC
TRBD2	TRBV4-1	TRBJ2-1	many	CASSQDQLAANEQFF	TGCGCCAGCAGCCAAGATCAACTAGCGGCCAATGAGCAGTTCTTC
NA	TRBV6-5	TRBJ2-3	NA	CASSYRVRGRDTDTQYF	TGTGCCAGCAGTTACAGGGTTCGGGGGCGCGACACAGATACGCAGTATTTT
NA	TRBV4-1	TRBJ2-7	many	CASSQVQGSYEQYF	TGCGCCAGCAGCCAAGTTCAGGGCTCCTACGAGCAGTACTTC
NA	TRBV27	TRBJ1-2	NA	CASSSTFGPYGYTF	TGTGCCAGCAGTTCCACTTTTGGACCCTATGGCTACACCTTC
TRBD1	TRBV4-3	TRBJ2-7	many	CASSQDRRQGFYEQYF	TGCGCCAGCAGCCAAGATCGGAGACAGGGGTTCTACGAGCAGTACTTC
NA	TRBV12-3/TRBV12-4	TRBJ2-1	NA	CASSAPSRDNEQFF	TGTGCCAGCAGTGCACCTAGTAGGGACAATGAGCAGTTCTTC
NA	TRBV29-1	TRBJ2-7	few	CSVAPGPTYEQYF	TGCAGCGTTGCCCCAGGGCCTACCTACGAGCAGTACTTC
TRBD1	TRBV4-1	TRBJ2-4	many	CASSKDRGESKNIQYF	TGCGCCAGCAGCAAGGACAGGGGGGAATCCAAAAACATTCAGTACTTC
NA	TRBV12-3/TRBV12-4	TRBJ2-1	many	CASSSLGSYNEQFF	TGTGCCAGCAGTTCTCTAGGCTCCTACAATGAGCAGTTCTTC
NA	TRBV6-5	TRBJ2-5	many	CASSLDGETQYF	TGTGCCAGCAGTCTGGACGGAGAGACCCAGTACTTC
NA	TRBV29-1	TRBJ2-5	NA	CSVDLVGTPQETQYF	TGCAGCGTTGATCTGGTTGGGACACCGCAAGAGACCCAGTACTTC
NA	TRBV12-3/TRBV12-4	TRBJ2-1	few	CASSFLFSNEQFF	TGTGCCAGCAGTTTTCTCTTTTCGAATGAGCAGTTCTTC
TRBD1	TRBV19	TRBJ1-1	NA	CASSYRGPTEAFF	TGTGCCAGTAGTTACAGGGGACCCACTGAAGCTTTCTTT
NA	TRBV21-1	TRBJ1-1	many	CASSSRDRGVVGTEAFF	TGTGCCAGCAGCAGCCGGGACAGGGGGGTCGTGGGCACTGAAGCTTTCTTT
NA	TRBV28	TRBJ2-5	many	CASSFVGQETQYF	TGTGCCAGCAGTTTCGTAGGCCAAGAGACCCAGTACTTC
NA	TRBV15	TRBJ2-3	NA	CATRAIQGRPRPDTQYF	TGTGCCACCAGAGCCATCCAGGGGAGGCCTCGACCAGATACGCAGTATTTT